One sample yielded the 2 T cell receptor beta chains listed below, sequenced in a study of cytomegalovirus exposure and HLA in healthy donors. Both 60 Vbeta primers and 13 Jbeta primers went into the PCR. The table came from immunoSEQ multiplex PCR; TCRdb's copy has only in-frame clones and leaves some out. The table has 150,000 or so clones, around two thirds seen once. The sequenced sample was PBMCs. The receptor source for this set is a man aged 25-45 years in good health and CMV-seropositive.

The J gene is TRBJ2-3, the V gene TRBV5-6, with unresolved D. V was cut by 5 bases and J by 0 bases, with 7 bases left in between. Germline assignment: CDR1 SGHDT and CDR2 YYEEEE. The CDR3 is 13 amino acids. This CDR3 reads CASRSVSTDTQYF. CDR3 bases: TGTGCCAGCAGGAGCGTAAGCACAGATACGCAGTATTTT.

This clone has only a few counts. V gene TRBV10-3 combines with J gene TRBJ1-1, with 8 positions matching TRBD1. The CDR3 sequence is 14 residues long. J gave up 2 bases and V 6 bases, and 5 bases lay outside the gene matches. Germline assignment: CDR1 ENHRY and CDR2 SYGVKD. CDR3 DNA: TGTGCCATCAGGATGACAGGGGATAACACTGAAGCTTTCTTT. Protein product: CAIRMTGDNTEAFF.